This TCR beta chain was sequenced during a study of cytomegalovirus exposure and HLA in healthy donors. Study background: The same platform was used for the roughly 120 validation repertoires as for the roughly 660 first-cohort repertoires, as reported in a later analysis.

The CDR3 totals 14 residues. Trimming took 5 bases from V and 7 from J; bases not matched to a gene: 5. The germline V gene has CDR1 SEHNR and CDR2 FQNEAQ (reference sequence). Study-wide findings and caveats: Clusters of TCRs from the first cohort tended to co-occur in the 90 to 150 validation repertoires (as a later analysis found). Many donors carried some public TCRs, although rarity characterized most TCR sequences.

As for this clone: Its antigen is unknown.

The method was immunoSEQ multiplex PCR; TCRdb's version includes in-frame clones alone and lacks a portion of them. The sample lists 90,000 to 100,000 clones; around 88% were seen once. This chain joins TRBV7-9 and TRBJ1-2; 12 bases are a match to TRBD1. Sequencing was carried out using PBMCs. This receptor was obtained from a young woman in good health and CMV-seronegative. The CDR3 is CASSPGQGAFGYTF. Written as DNA, the CDR3 is TGTGCCAGCAGCCCGGGACAGGGGGCTTTTGGCTACACCTTC.